Given below is one TCR beta chain in context. The sample belongs to a study of blood T cell repertoires in COVID-19. About the study: Donors in the United States, Italy and Spain gave samples during acute or convalescent COVID-19. Sample material is recorded as cDNA or gDNA derived from T cells, B-cell-depleted T cells, or PBMCs.

This CDR3 has 14 residues. The germline V and J ends were trimmed by 3 bases and 10 bases, with 17 bases remaining between them. In germline, CDR1 is SGHVS, CDR2 FQNEAQ. In the study's own analysis: Reference gene primer amplification yielded estimated nucleated cell counts. The method was immunoSEQ multiplex PCR; TCRdb's version includes in-frame clones alone and lacks a portion of them. That table is the source of V, J and clone size, and D and trimming were worked out from the DNA. The sample holds some 100,000 clones; about 89% are singletons and the top ten take about a tenth. Sequencing used peripheral blood. This sequence originates from a man over 45 with acute or convalescent COVID-19. V gene TRBV7-8 combines with J gene TRBJ2-3; D possibly corresponds to TRBD2 (6 bases). The CDR3 nucleotides read TGTGCCAGCAGCTTCCAGCGGACTACCTACCCGCAGTATTTT. Translating it yields CASSFQRTTYPQYF.